Included here is one TCR beta chain sequence, with context. As yet, its antigen is unknown. Original processing notes: Per-library CDR3 reads ranged about 2.2 to 4 million; clonotypes, ~85,000 to ~550,000. A single record per CDR3 protein comes from TCRdb applying MiXCR to the 5' RACE reads. The V and J calls come from TCRdb's annotation, not from the publication. The repertoire consists of 350,000 to 400,000 distinct CDR3 sequences, with under 30% occurring once and the leading ten covering around 5.6%. This sample is drawn from a study of identical twins' blood T cells. General study points: Mainly, cloneset size products determined shared clonotypes, twins included. Abundant TCRbeta CDR3s overlapped more between twins than with unrelated donors.

The CDR3 extends over 16 amino acids. The germline V gene encodes CDR1 PRHDT and CDR2 FYEKMQ (reference sequence). V trimming: 6 bases; J trimming: 0 bases; junction bases outside the gene matches: 6. The TCR sequence derives from a woman aged 18-55 years in good health. Sequencing was done on a sample of PBMCs. V usage is TRBV13 and J usage is TRBJ2-1, with 9 bases matching TRBD1. CDR3 protein: CASRDRGGSSYNEQFF. CDR3 coding DNA: TGTGCCAGCAGAGACAGGGGGGGGTCCTCCTACAATGAGCAGTTCTTC. The full variable domain, completed using reference TRBV13 and TRBJ2-1, is AAGVIQSPRHLIKEKRETATLKCYPIPRHDTVYWYQQGPGQDPQFLISFYEKMQSDKGSIPDRFSAQQFSDYHSELNMSSLELGDSALYFCASRDRGGSSYNEQFFGPGTRLTVL.